This T cell receptor (beta chain) stems from a study of blood T cell repertoires in COVID-19. Study-level information: Material from acute and convalescent COVID-19 was sourced from the United States, Italy and Spain. PBMCs, B-cell-depleted T cells, or T cells were the source of the cDNA or gDNA that made up the material.

Per the original data handling: For nucleated cells, counts were estimated from reference gene primer amplification. The table came from immunoSEQ multiplex PCR; TCRdb's copy has only in-frame clones and leaves some out. Clonal size and the V and J genes are those of that table, whereas D and trimming came from the DNA. The sample yields about 310,000 clones, around nine tenths seen once. This clone was recorded a few times. The trim removed 3 bases at V and 5 bases at J, leaving 5 bases unmatched. Per the germline V gene, CDR1 is LGHDT and CDR2 is YNNKEL (reference sequence). The CDR3 sequence is 14 residues long.

J is TRBJ1-1 and V is TRBV3-1 (or the pseudogene TRBV3-2), with TRBD1 matching over 8 bases. Sequencing was done on a sample of PBMCs or T cells enriched from blood (not recorded which). The clonotype originates from a man aged 60 to 75 who had recovered from COVID-19. CDR3 region: CASSQSRGPTEAFF. The CDR3 coding sequence is TGTGCCAGCAGCCAGTCCAGGGGGCCGACTGAAGCTTTCTTT.